Shown below are 30 T cell receptor beta chains from a single sample sequenced in a study of shared clonotypes between healthy human individuals. The repertoire was sequenced with immunoSEQ multiplex PCR; TCRdb's copy has only in-frame clones and lacks some. This table holds 2.3 million or so clones, 93% found once. Sample: naive CD4+ T cells from PBMCs. Sample subset: CD45RA+ positively selected. The source of these receptors is a man younger than 35 in good health. Some clones in this sample may be carry-over from other donors' samples.

V is TRBV5-1 and J is TRBJ2-7, with TRBD2 identical over 7 bases. This CDR3 comprises 15 residues. V shed 0 bases and J 2 bases; nucleotides not matched to a gene: 5. Germline loops: CDR1 SGHRS, CDR2 YFSETQ. The CDR3, as DNA: TGCGCCAGCAGCTTGGACGGCGGGAGCCCCTACGAGCAGTACTTC. Translated: CASSLDGGSPYEQYF. Using reference TRBV5-1 and TRBJ2-7 for the parts outside the CDR3, the full variable domain is KAGVTQTPRYLIKTRGQQVTLSCSPISGHRSVSWYQQTPGQGLQFLFEYFSETQRNKGNFPGRFSGRQFSNSRSEMNVSTLELGDSALYLCASSLDGGSPYEQYFGPGTRLTVT.

The CDR3 protein is CASSQDWRAGEIGELFF. CDR3 DNA: TGTGCCAGCAGCCAAGATTGGAGAGCGGGAGAAATCGGGGAGCTGTTTTTT. The genes are TRBV4-2 and TRBJ2-2, with TRBD2 matching 8 bases. CDR3 size: 17 residues. Germline trimming cut 0 bases from V and 7 bases from J; bases unmatched to any gene: 10. From germline, CDR1 is LGHNA and CDR2 YNFKEQ.

This chain connects TRBV28 to TRBJ1-4; no firm D call. The CDR3 runs 13 residues. The germline V and J ends were trimmed by 6 bases and 4 bases, with 9 bases remaining between them. Germline loops: CDR1 MDHEN, CDR2 SYDVKM. The CDR3 here is CASSLGYNEKLFF. In DNA, the CDR3 is TGTGCCAGCAGCTTAGGGTATAATGAAAAACTGTTTTTT.

The chain links TRBV14 to TRBJ2-2, with D possibly TRBD2 on 5 matching bases. The germline V gene encodes CDR1 SGHDN and CDR2 FVKESK. V was pared by 4 bases and J by 7 bases, with 10 bases between. This CDR3 is built from 13 residues. CDR3 sequence reads: CASSPVDFGELFF. The CDR3 DNA reads TGTGCCAGCAGCCCCGTGGACTTCGGGGAGCTGTTTTTT.

The rearrangement uses TRBV5-6 and TRBJ2-3, with 9 bases lining up with TRBD2. There are 14 residues in the CDR3. Germline values: CDR1 SGHDT, CDR2 YYEEEE. J was trimmed by 6 bases and V by 7 bases; bases with no gene match: 9. CDR3 sequence: CASRVGLASDTQYF. The CDR3 nucleotides are TGTGCCAGCCGCGTAGGACTAGCGTCGGATACGCAGTATTTT.

This chain joins TRBV28 and TRBJ1-6; 9 nucleotides align to TRBD1. This CDR3 region has 15 residues. Germline V gene lookup returns CDR1 MDHEN and CDR2 SYDVKM. J lost 7 bases, V lost 6 bases, and 7 bases had no gene match. DNA of the CDR3: TGTGCCAGCAGCCAGGCCGGGACAGGGAATTCACCCCTCCACTTT. It specifies CASSQAGTGNSPLHF.

Remarks on this clone: Other DNA sequences in this sample translate to the same CDR3. This chain links TRBV7-2 with TRBJ2-5; no clear D. The CDR3 is 11 amino acids. With 3 bases removed from V and 4 bases from J, the gap between germline ends came to 3 bases. The germline V gene encodes CDR1 SGHTA and CDR2 FQGNSA. The DNA of the CDR3 is TGTGCCAGCAGCTTTCGAGAGACCCAGTACTTC. Translation: CASSFRETQYF.

As regards this clone: Additional DNA sequences in this sample encode the identical CDR3. The chain recombines TRBV5-1 with TRBJ1-1; D remains unclear. V was trimmed by 3 bases and J by 1 base, leaving 13 bases between them. The CDR3 runs to 15 residues. In germline, CDR1 is SGHRS, CDR2 YFSETQ. For the CDR3, the DNA is TGCGCCAGCAGCTCGGGAGGAACCGGGAACACTGAAGCTTTCTTT. Its protein is CASSSGGTGNTEAFF. Full variable domain (rest looked up from reference TRBV5-1 and TRBJ1-1): KAGVTQTPRYLIKTRGQQVTLSCSPISGHRSVSWYQQTPGQGLQFLFEYFSETQRNKGNFPGRFSGRQFSNSRSEMNVSTLELGDSALYLCASSSGGTGNTEAFFGQGTRLTVV.

The chain couples TRBV11-3 to TRBJ2-7; D unclear. The CDR3 length is 14 residues. Germline CDR1 is SGHNT and CDR2 is YENEEA. V dropped 1 base and J dropped 5 bases, with 12 bases sitting between them. DNA for the CDR3: TGTGCCAGCAGCTTAGGAGCCAGTTCCCACGAGCAGTACTTC. Encoded protein: CASSLGASSHEQYF.

J is TRBJ2-7 and V is TRBV4-2; 9 nucleotides match TRBD2. J gave up 5 bases and V 0 bases, and 8 bases lay outside the gene matches. The CDR3 runs 16 residues. Germline-derived CDR1 and CDR2 are LGHNA and YNFKEQ. Here the CDR3 reads CASSQDPAGGAHEQYF. In DNA form, the CDR3 reads TGTGCCAGCAGCCAAGATCCAGCGGGAGGTGCTCACGAGCAGTACTTC.

This clone was detected only once. For the CDR3, the DNA is TGTGCCAGCACCCTAGGGGGCGCTTGGCCTAAGGAGGCTTTCTTT. This sequence encodes CASTLGGAWPKEAFF. The rearrangement uses TRBV28 and TRBJ1-1; the match to TRBD1 covers 7 bases. The CDR3 runs to 15 residues. Germline-derived CDR1 and CDR2 are MDHEN and SYDVKM. Trimming at V came to 7 bases and at J to 11 bases, leaving 19 bases not matched to a gene.

The chain is built from TRBV6-6 and TRBJ2-7, with D maybe TRBD1 (5 bases). The germline gives CDR1 MNHNY, CDR2 SVGAGI (reference sequence). Deletions cut 2 bases from V and 6 bases from J, with 5 bases between. The CDR3 extends over 11 amino acids. The chain's CDR3 is CASSYQGEQYF. For the CDR3, the DNA is TGTGCCAGCAGTTACCAGGGCGAGCAGTACTTC.

The chain couples TRBV14 to TRBJ2-7; 11 bases match TRBD2. Germline V lookup: CDR1 SGHDN, CDR2 FVKESK. The CDR3 has 15 amino acids. The junction had 5 bases not matched to a gene; V was cut back by 5 bases and J by 2 bases. The CDR3 sequence: CASSSRLAGTYEQYF. CDR3 bases: TGTGCCAGCAGCTCCCGACTAGCGGGAACCTACGAGCAGTACTTC.

This clone was observed a few times. This chain uses TRBV9 with TRBJ1-1; weak D call: TRBD1 (6 bases). The CDR3 contains 13 residues. The V end was cut by 5 bases, the J end by 1 base, with 9 bases between. Germline CDR1 reads SGDLS; CDR2 reads YYNGEE. CDR3 in DNA: TGTGCCAGCAGGCAGGGGCAGAACACTGAAGCTTTCTTT. Its translation: CASRQGQNTEAFF.

The rearrangement links TRBV10-1 to TRBJ2-7; possibly TRBD1 for D (6 bases). Per the germline V gene, CDR1 is WNHNN and CDR2 is SYGVQD (reference sequence). The CDR3 spans 15 residues. With 4 bases removed from V and 5 bases from J, the gap between germline ends came to 18 bases. The CDR3 region is CASSASDRGSDEQYF. CDR3 DNA sequence: TGCGCCAGCAGTGCCTCCGATAGGGGGTCTGACGAGCAGTACTTC.

This clone was detected only a few times. This rearrangement joins TRBV30 to TRBJ1-5; D call uncertain. The CDR3 totals 13 residues. V was shortened by 0 bases and J by 5 bases, with 8 bases between the two germline ends. Per the germline V gene, CDR1 is GTSNPN and CDR2 is SVGIG (reference sequence). CDR3 amino acids: CAWSVRLYQPQHF. DNA of the CDR3: TGTGCCTGGAGTGTACGACTGTATCAGCCCCAGCATTTT.

The J gene is TRBJ1-2, the V gene TRBV7-3; D unclear. The V end was cut by 3 bases, the J end by 0 bases, with 11 bases between. The CDR3 length is 15 residues. Germline-derived CDR1 and CDR2 are SGHTA and FQGTGA. CDR3 sequence: CASSFTLKANYGYTF. CDR3 in DNA: TGTGCCAGCAGCTTCACATTGAAAGCTAACTATGGCTACACCTTC.

The rearrangement uses TRBV20-1 and TRBJ2-1; the match to TRBD1 covers 8 bases. Germline lookup yields CDR1 DFQATT and CDR2 SNEGSKA (reference sequence). With V trimmed by 5 bases and J by 14 bases, 8 bases remained unmatched. This CDR3 is built from 11 residues. The CDR3 spells CSAGIQGAKFF. The CDR3, as DNA: TGCAGTGCTGGAATCCAGGGGGCCAAGTTCTTC.

In regard to this clone: Other DNA sequences in this sample translate to the same CDR3. The chain carries TRBV7-2 and TRBJ2-7; TRBD2 agrees at 10 bases. V lost 1 base to trimming and J lost 6 bases; unmatched junction nucleotides: 6. The germline V gene encodes CDR1 SGHTA and CDR2 FQGNSA. The CDR3 length is 15 residues. CDR3 region: CASSLGLAGVSEQYF. CDR3 sequence (DNA): TGTGCCAGCAGCTTAGGGCTAGCGGGAGTATCCGAGCAGTACTTC.

This chain links TRBV10-2 with TRBJ2-2, with D hard to call. The CDR3 is made up of 15 amino acids. CDR1 is WSHSY and CDR2 is SAAADI in the germline V gene. Trimming took 6 bases from V and 1 from J, leaving 12 bases between them. In nucleotides, the CDR3 is TGCGCCAGCAGCGAATTGAACAAGAACACCGGGGAGCTGTTTTTT. Protein sequence: CASSELNKNTGELFF.

This clone was counted between two and nine times. Here the CDR3 reads CASSEDRETEAFF. The DNA for the CDR3 is TGTGCCAGCAGTGAAGACAGGGAAACTGAAGCTTTCTTT. The chain has TRBV2 and TRBJ1-1, with D possibly being TRBD1 (6 bases). Germline CDR1 SNHLY, CDR2 FYNNEI. Between the trimmed V and J ends, which lost 1 base and 5 bases, there was a span of 8 bases. The CDR3 contains 13 residues. The entire variable domain, with the rest obtained from reference TRBV2 and TRBJ1-1, is as follows: EPEVTQTPSHQVTQMGQEVILRCVPISNHLYFYWYRQILGQKVEFLVSFYNNEISEKSEIFDDQFSVERPDGSNFTLKIRSTKLEDSAMYFCASSEDRETEAFFGQGTRLTVV.

V is TRBV30 and J is TRBJ1-6; D uncertain. Germline CDR1 reads GTSNPN; CDR2 reads SVGIG (reference sequence). The CDR3 is 12 amino acids. The germline V and J ends were trimmed by 3 bases and 7 bases, with 7 bases remaining between them. The CDR3 DNA is TGTGCCTGGAGGGAAGGCAATTCACCCCTCCACTTT. Translation gives CAWREGNSPLHF.

This chain connects TRBV6-1 to TRBJ1-5, with a weak D call TRBD1 (5 bases). The CDR3 spans 16 residues. V dropped 0 bases and J dropped 7 bases, with 16 bases sitting between them. Per the germline V gene, CDR1 is MNHNS and CDR2 is SASEGT. CDR3 nucleotides: TGTGCCAGCAGTGAAGCCGCCGGACAAATAGGCCAGCCCCAGCATTTT. It is translated as CASSEAAGQIGQPQHF.

The chain has TRBV7-2 and TRBJ2-3; 9 nucleotides match TRBD2. V dropped 0 bases and J dropped 2; count of bases not matched to a gene: 6. The CDR3 length is 17 residues. Germline V lookup: CDR1 SGHTA, CDR2 FQGNSA. The CDR3 here is CASSLALVAGDTDTQYF. The DNA of the CDR3 is TGTGCCAGCAGCTTAGCGTTGGTAGCGGGAGACACAGATACGCAGTATTTT.

DNA of the CDR3: TGTGCCAGCAGCTCCGGGTCTGGGATCGGGTATACCGGGGAGCTGTTTTTT. Translating gives CASSSGSGIGYTGELFF. The chain employs TRBV11-2 and TRBJ2-2; D is undetermined. The CDR3 sequence is 17 residues long. V gave up 4 bases and J gave up 5 bases, with 20 bases separating them. The V gene's germline CDR1 is SGHAT and CDR2 FQNNGV.

The chain is built from TRBV15 and TRBJ1-5; D is perhaps TRBD1 (5 bases). The ends were cut back, 0 bases at V and 2 bases at J, with 14 bases in the middle. The CDR3 is 17 residues long. Germline V gene data show CDR1 as LNHNV and CDR2 as YYDKDF (reference sequence). The CDR3 spells CATSRDGSGRGNQPQHF. The CDR3 DNA follows: TGTGCCACCAGCAGAGATGGCTCAGGGAGGGGCAATCAGCCCCAGCATTTT.

The J gene is TRBJ2-1, the V gene TRBV5-5, with D hard to call. The CDR3 has 15 residues. Deletions cut 0 bases from V and 0 bases from J, with 7 bases between. Germline values: CDR1 SGHKS, CDR2 YYEKEE (reference sequence). The CDR3 is CASSLAPSSYNEQFF. The CDR3 coding sequence is TGTGCCAGCAGCTTGGCTCCCAGCTCCTACAATGAGCAGTTCTTC.

This clone showed up just once. V gene TRBV4-3 combines with J gene TRBJ1-2, with D uncertain. The V gene lost 1 base and the J gene lost 4 bases, with 10 bases spanning the gap. The germline V gene encodes CDR1 LGHNA and CDR2 YSLEER. The CDR3 is made up of 14 amino acids. The CDR3 loop reads CASSQVLGSYGYTF. For the CDR3, the DNA is TGCGCCAGCAGCCAAGTACTAGGAAGCTATGGCTACACCTTC.

The V gene is TRBV5-1, the J gene TRBJ2-2; 9 bases map to TRBD1. From germline, CDR1 is SGHRS and CDR2 YFSETQ. CDR3 length: 15 residues. Losses at the gene ends were 4 bases for V and 4 bases for J; bases not matched to a gene: 5. CDR3 residues: CASSTGQGSTGELFF. CDR3 in DNA: TGCGCCAGCAGCACCGGACAGGGGAGCACCGGGGAGCTGTTTTTT.

The chain combines TRBV5-6 with TRBJ2-6; perhaps TRBD1 as D (5 bases). The germline V gene encodes CDR1 SGHDT and CDR2 YYEEEE. The CDR3 sequence is 17 residues long. V lost 1 base and J lost 1, with 12 bases in between. Here the CDR3 reads CASSLRQGFSGANVLTF. The DNA for the CDR3 is TGTGCCAGCAGCTTGAGGCAGGGATTTTCTGGGGCCAACGTCCTGACTTTC.